Listed below are T cell receptor beta chains from one sample, sequenced in a study of cytomegalovirus exposure and HLA in healthy donors. The protocol was immunoSEQ multiplex PCR, while the TCRdb copy is restricted to in-frame clones and leaves out a portion. The repertoire holds over 95,000 clones, around three quarters seen once, with roughly 2.6% in the top ten. The sample was PBMCs. The receptors come from a female donor in good health and CMV-seronegative. The CDR3 runs from the conserved cysteine through the conserved F or W. Each record gives: V gene, clone size, D gene, J gene, CDR3 DNA, CDR3 protein. The D gene is left open where the match is weak. Clone size is stated in some rows and not others, as once, few, many or a class when expanded.

>TRBV7-2|.|TRBD2|TRBJ2-5
TGTGCCAGCAGCTCCCGTGTGGGGGGGTACCAAGAGACCCAGTACTTC
CASSSRVGGYQETQYF
>TRBV5-4|.|.|TRBJ2-5
TGTGCCAGCAGCTTGGGCCCCGGAGAACAAGAGACCCAGTACTTC
CASSLGPGEQETQYF
>TRBV7-8|.|.|TRBJ1-2
TGTGCCAGCAGCCCAGAAGTGAACTATGGCTACACCTTC
CASSPEVNYGYTF
>TRBV6-4|.|.|TRBJ2-3
TGTGCCAGCAGTGAGCGGGGCACAGATACGCAGTATTTT
CASSERGTDTQYF
>TRBV5-6|.|TRBD1|TRBJ1-2
TGTGCCAGCAGCTATGGGACAGGGGTTAACTATGGCTACACCTTC
CASSYGTGVNYGYTF
>TRBV2|few|TRBD2|TRBJ2-7
TGTGCCAGCAGTGAAGGACTAGCTGACTCCTACGAGCAGTACTTC
CASSEGLADSYEQYF
>TRBV5-1|.|TRBD1|TRBJ1-2
TGCGCCAGCAGCTTGACCACGACAGGGGCCTATGGCTACACCTTC
CASSLTTTGAYGYTF
>TRBV19|.|TRBD1|TRBJ1-2
TGTGCCAGTCTGAGACAGGGGGGGCTCTATGGCTACACCTTC
CASLRQGGLYGYTF
>TRBV28|.|.|TRBJ1-1
TGTGCCAGCCGACAGGATTTGAACACTGAAGCTTTCTTT
CASRQDLNTEAFF
>TRBV7-2|.|TRBD1|TRBJ1-2
TGTGCCAGCAGCGTACAGGGGAACGACTATGGCTACACCTTC
CASSVQGNDYGYTF
>TRBV5-6|.|.|TRBJ2-3
TGTGCCAGCAGCACGACCGGGGGCACAGATACGCAGTATTTT
CASSTTGGTDTQYF
>TRBV27|.|.|TRBJ1-6
TGTGCCAGCAGTTTATCGGTAGCGGAGGGATTTTCACCCCTCCACTTT
CASSLSVAEGFSPLHF
>TRBV2|.|TRBD1|TRBJ1-2
TGTGCCAGCAGTGAAGCGCTGGGGACAGGGGGCGCCGGCTACACCTTC
CASSEALGTGGAGYTF
>TRBV30|once|TRBD1|TRBJ1-2
TGTGCCTGGAGGGAGGGGGCCTATGGCTACACCTTC
CAWREGAYGYTF
>TRBV9|.|.|TRBJ1-2
TGTGCCAGCAGCGTAGAAGGTCGGGGTGAGGGTGGCTACACCTTC
CASSVEGRGEGGYTF
>TRBV29-1|.|.|TRBJ1-4
TGCAGCGTTGACACGTGGGCCGGGGAACTGTTTTTT
CSVDTWAGELFF
>TRBV15|few|TRBD2|TRBJ2-3
TGTGCCACCAGTAACCAAACTACGACTAGCGGGGGGGTTGATACGCAGTATTTT
CATSNQTTTSGGVDTQYF
>TRBV14|.|.|TRBJ2-4
TGTGCCAGCAGCCGAGGGTTCGCCAAAAACATTCAGTACTTC
CASSRGFAKNIQYF
>TRBV10-3|.|.|TRBJ2-7
TGTGCCATCGCGACAGGACGTGAGCAGTACTTC
CAIATGREQYF
>TRBV4-3|.|TRBD1|TRBJ2-6
TGCGCCAGCAGCCAAGAGTCGCAGGGGGTTGGTGTTGCCAACGTCCTGACTTTC
CASSQESQGVGVANVLTF
>TRBV20-1|.|TRBD1|TRBJ2-2
TGCAGTGCTCAGGGGGCCGGGGAGCTGTTTTTT
CSAQGAGELFF
>TRBV9|.|TRBD1|TRBJ1-6
TGTGCCAGCAGCACACAGGGGAATAATTCACCCCTCCACTTT
CASSTQGNNSPLHF
>TRBV5-8|few|.|TRBJ1-2
TGTGCCAGCAGCTTGGCGGGGGGAAACTATGGCTACACCTTC
CASSLAGGNYGYTF
>TRBV15|.|.|TRBJ1-2
TGTGCCACCAGCAGACAGGGTCGGGATGGCTACACCTTC
CATSRQGRDGYTF
>TRBV10-3|once|.|TRBJ2-5
TGTGCCATCAGTGAGTCGCGGTTCGGGGAGCAAGAGACCCAGTACTTC
CAISESRFGEQETQYF
>TRBV2|.|.|TRBJ1-5
TGTGCCAGCAGGGTAATCGGTCAGCCCCAGCATTTT
CASRVIGQPQHF
>TRBV2|.|.|TRBJ2-7
TGTGCCAGCGGGGCACTAGCCTACGAGCAGTACTTC
CASGALAYEQYF
>TRBV29-1|.|.|TRBJ1-2
TGCAGCGTTGAGGAGGGGGGGATCTATGGCTACACCTTC
CSVEEGGIYGYTF
>TRBV5-1|.|TRBD2|TRBJ2-3
TGCGCCAGCAGCTTGCCACGTGCTAGCGGGGGCTCCTACTTCACAGATACGCAGTATTTT
CASSLPRASGGSYFTDTQYF
>TRBV6-5|.|TRBD2|TRBJ2-1
TGTGCCAGCAGTCCCACTAGCGGGGGAAATGAGCAGTTCTTC
CASSPTSGGNEQFF
>TRBV7-9|.|TRBD2|TRBJ2-1
TGTGCCAGCAGCTTAGTGGCGGGGGGCTCCTACAATGAGCAGTTCTTC
CASSLVAGGSYNEQFF
>TRBV30|.|TRBD2|TRBJ2-3
TGTGCCTGGGCGAGCGGGGGGGCAGCAGATACGCAGTATTTT
CAWASGGAADTQYF
>TRBV7-2|.|TRBD2|TRBJ2-1
TGTGCCAGCAGCCGTAGCGGGGGGGACAATGAGCAGTTCTTC
CASSRSGGDNEQFF
>TRBV19|.|.|TRBJ2-5
TGTGCCAGTAGTTTTCTAGGAGAGACCCAGTACTTC
CASSFLGETQYF
>TRBV19|.|.|TRBJ1-1
TGTGCCAGTAGTCCACTAGGAGTTCTCGAGGGAGCTTTCTTT
CASSPLGVLEGAFF
>TRBV19|.|.|TRBJ1-2
TGTGCCAGTAGAGATCGGGGGGACTATGGCTACACCTTC
CASRDRGDYGYTF
>TRBV4-3|once|.|TRBJ1-3
TGCGCCAGCAGCCAAGATTCAGGGAGGGCTGGAAACACCATATATTTT
CASSQDSGRAGNTIYF
>TRBV4-3|.|.|TRBJ1-2
TGCGCCAGCAGCCAAGATCCCACAGGGTATCAGGGCTATGGCTACACCTTC
CASSQDPTGYQGYGYTF
>TRBV6-1|.|.|TRBJ1-1
TGTGCCAGCGGGTCGGGTTCTGAAGCTTTCTTT
CASGSGSEAFF
>TRBV5-1|once|.|TRBJ1-2
TGCGCCAGCAGCTTGGGATGGGGAGATGGCTACACCTTC
CASSLGWGDGYTF
>TRBV19|.|.|TRBJ2-2
TGTGCCAGTGGGGTCGTGGGGGGGAACACCGGGGAGCTGTTTTTT
CASGVVGGNTGELFF
>TRBV7-9|.|.|TRBJ2-7
TGTTCCAGCAGCTTAGCCAAGGAGGGGCCTCTGGGATACGAGCAGTACTTC
CSSSLAKEGPLGYEQYF
>TRBV15|once|TRBD2|TRBJ2-5
TGTGCCACTAGCAAAACGACTAGCCGGGAGACCCAGTACTTC
CATSKTTSRETQYF
>TRBV5-1|few|TRBD1|TRBJ1-1
TGCGCCAGCAGCCCCCGGACAGGGAATGAAGCTTTCTTT
CASSPRTGNEAFF
>TRBV5-1|.|TRBD1|TRBJ2-1
TGCGCCAGCGAGTCACAGGGGAGCTCCTACAATGAGCAGTTCTTC
CASESQGSSYNEQFF
>TRBV11-1|.|TRBD1|TRBJ1-6
TGTGCCAGCACCCGGGGACAGGGCTATTCACCCCTCCACTTT
CASTRGQGYSPLHF
>TRBV5-4|few|TRBD1|TRBJ1-1
TGTGCCAGCAGTCCCGGGACAGCGAACACTGAAGCTTTCTTT
CASSPGTANTEAFF
>TRBV5-1|.|.|TRBJ1-2
TGCGCCAGCAGCCCCGGACTGGTCGGAGATGGCTACACCTTC
CASSPGLVGDGYTF
>TRBV4-3|.|.|TRBJ2-7
TGCGCCAGCAGCCAAGAAAATGTCCCTAAGGGAGGATACGAGCAGTACTTC
CASSQENVPKGGYEQYF
>TRBV7-9|.|.|TRBJ2-7
TGTGCCAGCAGCTTTATGACCCCGCAGGGGTCCTACGAGCAGTACTTC
CASSFMTPQGSYEQYF
>TRBV7-9|few|.|TRBJ1-4
TGTGCCAGAGGGGATAGAGATGAAAAACTGTTTTTT
CARGDRDEKLFF
>TRBV6-6|.|.|TRBJ2-7
TGTGCCAGCAGTTACTCGGAGGGGGCCGGGCAGTACTTC
CASSYSEGAGQYF
>TRBV16|.|TRBD1|TRBJ1-5
TGTGCCAGCAGCCAAGACAGGGATCAGCCCCAGCATTTT
CASSQDRDQPQHF
>TRBV7-2|.|TRBD2|TRBJ2-3
TGTGCCAGCAGCCTACTAGCGGGGGGAACAGATACGCAGTATTTT
CASSLLAGGTDTQYF
>TRBV6-5|once|.|TRBJ2-5
TGTGCCAGCAGCCGGTCCCAGGGCCGGCGAGAGACCCAGTACTTC
CASSRSQGRRETQYF